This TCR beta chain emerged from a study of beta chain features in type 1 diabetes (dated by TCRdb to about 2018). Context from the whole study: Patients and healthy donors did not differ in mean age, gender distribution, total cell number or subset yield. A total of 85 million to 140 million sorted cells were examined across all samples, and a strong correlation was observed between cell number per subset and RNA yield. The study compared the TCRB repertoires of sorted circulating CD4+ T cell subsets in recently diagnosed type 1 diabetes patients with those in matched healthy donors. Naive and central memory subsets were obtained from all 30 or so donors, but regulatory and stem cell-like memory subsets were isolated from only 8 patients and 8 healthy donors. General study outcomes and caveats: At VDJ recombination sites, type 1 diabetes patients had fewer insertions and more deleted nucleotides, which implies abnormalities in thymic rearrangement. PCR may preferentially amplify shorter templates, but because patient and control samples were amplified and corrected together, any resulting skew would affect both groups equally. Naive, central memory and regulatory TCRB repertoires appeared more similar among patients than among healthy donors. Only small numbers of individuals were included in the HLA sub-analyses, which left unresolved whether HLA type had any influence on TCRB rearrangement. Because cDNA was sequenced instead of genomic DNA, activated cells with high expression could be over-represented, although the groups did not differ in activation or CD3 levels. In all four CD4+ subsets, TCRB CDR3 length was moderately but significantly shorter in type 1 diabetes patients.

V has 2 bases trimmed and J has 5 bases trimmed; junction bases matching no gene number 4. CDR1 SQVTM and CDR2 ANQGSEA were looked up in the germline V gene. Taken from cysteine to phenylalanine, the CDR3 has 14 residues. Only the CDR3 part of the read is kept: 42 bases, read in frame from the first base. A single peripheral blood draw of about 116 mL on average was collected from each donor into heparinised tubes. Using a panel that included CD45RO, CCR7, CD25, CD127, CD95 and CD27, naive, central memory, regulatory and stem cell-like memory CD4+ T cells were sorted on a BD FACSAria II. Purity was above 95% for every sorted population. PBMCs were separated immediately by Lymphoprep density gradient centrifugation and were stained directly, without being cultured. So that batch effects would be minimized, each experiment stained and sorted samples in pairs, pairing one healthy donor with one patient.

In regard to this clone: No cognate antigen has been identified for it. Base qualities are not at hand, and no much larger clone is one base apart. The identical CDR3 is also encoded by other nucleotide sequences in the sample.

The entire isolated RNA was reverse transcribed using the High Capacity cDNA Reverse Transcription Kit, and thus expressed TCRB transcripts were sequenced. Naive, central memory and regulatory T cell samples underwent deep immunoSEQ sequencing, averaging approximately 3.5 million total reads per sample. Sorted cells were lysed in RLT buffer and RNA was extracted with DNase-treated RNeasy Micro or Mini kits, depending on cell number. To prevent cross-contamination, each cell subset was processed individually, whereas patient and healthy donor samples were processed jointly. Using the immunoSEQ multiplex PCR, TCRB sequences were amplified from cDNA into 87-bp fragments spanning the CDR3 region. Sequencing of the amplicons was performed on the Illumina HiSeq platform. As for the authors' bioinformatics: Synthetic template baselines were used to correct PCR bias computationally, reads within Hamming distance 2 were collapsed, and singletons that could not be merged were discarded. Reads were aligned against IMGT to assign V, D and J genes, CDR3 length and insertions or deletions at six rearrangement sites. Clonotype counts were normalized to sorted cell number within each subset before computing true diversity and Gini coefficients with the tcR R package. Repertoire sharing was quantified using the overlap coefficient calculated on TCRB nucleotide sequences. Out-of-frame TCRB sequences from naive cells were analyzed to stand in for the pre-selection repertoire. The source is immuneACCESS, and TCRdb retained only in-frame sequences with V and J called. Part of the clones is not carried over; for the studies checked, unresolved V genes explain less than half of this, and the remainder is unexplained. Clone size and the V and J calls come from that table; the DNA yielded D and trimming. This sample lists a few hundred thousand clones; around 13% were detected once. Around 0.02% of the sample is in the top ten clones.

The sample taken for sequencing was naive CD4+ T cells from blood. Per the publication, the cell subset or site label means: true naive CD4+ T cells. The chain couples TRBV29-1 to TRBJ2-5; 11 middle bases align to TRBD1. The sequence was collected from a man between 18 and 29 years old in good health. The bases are TGCAGCGTTGAAAGGACAGGGGGCCGGGAGACCCAGTACTTC. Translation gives CSVERTGGRETQYF.